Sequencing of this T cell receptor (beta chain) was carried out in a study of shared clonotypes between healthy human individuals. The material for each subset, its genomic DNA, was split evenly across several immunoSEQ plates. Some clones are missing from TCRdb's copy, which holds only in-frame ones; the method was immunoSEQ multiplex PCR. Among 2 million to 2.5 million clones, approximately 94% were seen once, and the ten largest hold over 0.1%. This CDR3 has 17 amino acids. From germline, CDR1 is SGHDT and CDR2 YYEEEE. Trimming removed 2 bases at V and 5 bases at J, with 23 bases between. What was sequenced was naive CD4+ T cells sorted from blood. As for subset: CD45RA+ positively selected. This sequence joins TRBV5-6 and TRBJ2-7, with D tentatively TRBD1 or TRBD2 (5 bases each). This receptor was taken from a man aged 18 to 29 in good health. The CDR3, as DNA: TGTGCCAGCAGCTTACCCTCCGGCCTGGGGCCGAGGGACGAGCAGTACTTC. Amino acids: CASSLPSGLGPRDEQYF. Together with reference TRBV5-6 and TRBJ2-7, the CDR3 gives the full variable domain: DAGVTQSPTHLIKTRGQQVTLRCSPKSGHDTVSWYQQALGQGPQFIFQYYEEEERQRGNFPDRFSGHQFPNYSSELNVNALLLGDSALYLCASSLPSGLGPRDEQYFGPGTRLTVT.